The source of this T cell receptor (beta chain) is a study of blood T cell repertoires in COVID-19 (dated by TCRdb to the early 2020s). Study-wide context: Collaborator samples came from the United States, Italy and Spain and covered acute and convalescent phases of COVID-19. The prospective study material was composed of cDNA or gDNA derived from T cells, B-cell-depleted T cells, or PBMCs. Subjects who had been exposed to COVID-19, were actively infected with it, or had recovered from it provided the deeply sampled blood TCRbeta repertoires that made up the dataset. The repertoires were made available in a free public database intended to serve as a resource for research on the immune response to SARS-CoV-2. The samples were drawn from the first 160 participants of the ongoing ImmuneRACE study and from 1,254 subjects provided by 6 global collaborators. The sample metadata nearly always contained a de-identified subject ID, COVID-19 status, age in years and sex. HLA class I and class II types, where available, came from metadata supplied by the sample provider rather than from assay-based typing.

Whole blood was collected in K2EDTA tubes by collaborating institutions according to the institutions' own protocols. Collaborator samples were shipped for TCRbeta analysis as frozen whole blood, isolated PBMCs, or DNA extracted from either sample type. V is clipped by 3 bases and J by 2 bases, and the sequence between their germline boundaries is 16 bases long. CDR1 and CDR2 were assigned from the germline V gene (reference sequence) as LGHDT and YNNKEL. The CDR3, from cysteine to phenylalanine, totals 16 residues. Kept here is only the CDR3 DNA, which spans 48 bases and is read in frame from base 1. The immunoSEQ Assay, a bias-controlled multiplex PCR, was used to amplify TCRbeta CDR3 regions from genomic DNA. The study's processing was this. The number of nucleated cells in each sample was estimated by amplification of reference gene primers within the assay. To quantify the absolute abundance of each unique TCRbeta CDR3 rearrangement, sequence reads were collapsed and filtered. For each sample, productive Simpson clonality was calculated as the square root of Simpson's diversity index over productive rearrangements. TCRdb mirrors the immuneACCESS table, restricted to in-frame sequences. Some clones are absent from its copies; in checked studies, under half trace to an unresolved V gene, and the reason for the others is unknown. The V and J calls and the clone size are those of that table, but D and trimming were determined from the DNA. This sample is represented by some 50,000 clones; around 80% of them were singletons. Around 2.5% of the sample belongs to the ten largest clones.

This clone was seen a handful of times. It has no known antigen specificity. No much larger clone is present one base from it, and per-base qualities are unavailable. Overall results and qualifications from the work: How much clinical and demographic metadata was included differed by source and by participant, and the metadata was provided uncurated.

Sequencing used peripheral blood. The origin of this receptor is a man aged 45-60 years with acute or convalescent COVID-19. The receptor chain draws on TRBV3-1 (or the pseudogene TRBV3-2) and TRBJ1-1; no D gene call is confident. The sequenced DNA is TGTGCCAGCAGCCAGATGGTCGGAGCCCTAAACACTGAAGCTTTCTTT. The translation is CASSQMVGALNTEAFF.